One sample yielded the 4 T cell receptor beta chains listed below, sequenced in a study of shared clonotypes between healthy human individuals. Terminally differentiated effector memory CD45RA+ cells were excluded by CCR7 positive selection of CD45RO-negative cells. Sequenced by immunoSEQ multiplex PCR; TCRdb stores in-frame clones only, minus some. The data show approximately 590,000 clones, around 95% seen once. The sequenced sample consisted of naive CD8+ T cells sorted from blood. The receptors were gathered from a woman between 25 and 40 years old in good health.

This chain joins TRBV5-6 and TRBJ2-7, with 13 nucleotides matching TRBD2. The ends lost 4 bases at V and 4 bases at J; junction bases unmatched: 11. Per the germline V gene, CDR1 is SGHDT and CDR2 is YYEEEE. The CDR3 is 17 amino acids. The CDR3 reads CASSQRLAGGPNYEQYF. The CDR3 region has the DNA TGTGCCAGCAGCCAAAGACTAGCGGGAGGCCCCAATTACGAGCAGTACTTC.

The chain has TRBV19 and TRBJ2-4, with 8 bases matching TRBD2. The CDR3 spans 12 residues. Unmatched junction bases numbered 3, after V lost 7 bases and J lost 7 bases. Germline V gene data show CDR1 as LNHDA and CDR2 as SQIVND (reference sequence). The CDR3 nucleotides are TGTGCCAGTAATTCGGGGGGGAACATTCAGTACTTC. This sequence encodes CASNSGGNIQYF.

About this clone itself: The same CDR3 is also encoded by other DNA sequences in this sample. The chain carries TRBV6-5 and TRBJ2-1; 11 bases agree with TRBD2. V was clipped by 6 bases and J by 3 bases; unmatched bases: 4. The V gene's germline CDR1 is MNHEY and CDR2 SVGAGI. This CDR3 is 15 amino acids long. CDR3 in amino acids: CASSPTSGNYNEQFF. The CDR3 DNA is TGTGCCAGCAGCCCGACTAGCGGGAACTACAATGAGCAGTTCTTC.

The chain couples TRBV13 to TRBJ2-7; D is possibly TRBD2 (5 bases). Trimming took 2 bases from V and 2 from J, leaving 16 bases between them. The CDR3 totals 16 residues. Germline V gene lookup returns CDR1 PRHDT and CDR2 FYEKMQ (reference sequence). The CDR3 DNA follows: TGTGCCAGCAGCTTAAGCGGAAGGAGATTTGCCTACGAGCAGTACTTC. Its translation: CASSLSGRRFAYEQYF. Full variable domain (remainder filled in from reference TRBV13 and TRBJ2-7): AAGVIQSPRHLIKEKRETATLKCYPIPRHDTVYWYQQGPGQDPQFLISFYEKMQSDKGSIPDRFSAQQFSDYHSELNMSSLELGDSALYFCASSLSGRRFAYEQYFGPGTRLTVT.